The 22 T cell receptor beta chains listed next were all sequenced from one sample in a study of CD8+ T cells in alopecia areata. It was with CD4, CD8alpha, NKG2D, NKG2ACE and other markers that pooled cutaneous lymph node cells were sorted. Reverse transcribed after extraction, RNA yielded cDNA as the sequencing template. Sequenced by immunoSEQ multiplex PCR; TCRdb stores in-frame clones only, minus some. This table holds 250,000 or so clones with no singletons; the top ten claim 1.2%. The sequenced sample consisted of CD4+ T cells sorted from a lymph node. These receptors were collected from a C3H/HeJ mouse with alopecia areata. The mouse line has the MHC haplotype H2-k.

The sample holds many counts of this clone. Mouse names are used for the genes. The observed sequence ends 4 residues before the CDR3 terminus, with the missing tail filled in from the germline J gene. The rearrangement joins TRBV19 to TRBJ2-5, with D possibly TRBD1 on 6 matching bases. Deletions cut 5 bases from V and 3 bases from J, with 13 bases between. The CDR3 has 14 residues. Per germline, CDR1 FNHDT and CDR2 SITEND (reference sequence). CDR3 bases read: TGTGCCAGCAGAGACCGGGACAAACAAGAC. It specifies CASRDRDKQD. The full CDR3 protein is CASRDRDKQDTQYF. The full variable domain, in which reference TRBV19 and TRBJ2-5 provide the parts outside the CDR3, is GGIITQTPKFLIGQEGQKLTLKCQQNFNHDTMYWYRQDSGKGLRLIYYSITENDLQKGDLSEGYDASREKKSSFSLTVTSAQKNEMAVFLCASRDRDKQDTQYFGPGTRLLVL.

A word on this clone: A much larger clone lies a single base off, so this may be a read error. Gene names denote mouse genes. The observed sequence ends 4 residues before the CDR3 terminus, with the missing tail filled in from the germline J gene. The gene calls are TRBV13-3 and TRBJ2-3; 7 nucleotides match TRBD2. J was trimmed by 0 bases and V by 5 bases; bases with no gene match: 3. The germline gives CDR1 NNHDY, CDR2 SYVADS. The CDR3 is 14 amino acids. Partial CDR3 DNA: TGTGCCAGCAGGATGGGGGGTAGTGCAGAA. It is translated as CASRMGGSAE. The whole CDR3 sequence is CASRMGGSAETLYF.

This clone has only a few counts. Each gene name is a mouse one. The read finishes 4 residues shy of the CDR3 end, and the germline J gene is used to complete it. The identical CDR3 is also encoded by other nucleotide sequences in the sample. V is TRBV5 and J is TRBJ2-2; D unclear. V lost 4 bases and J lost 0, with 6 bases in between. CDR3 length: 14 residues. In germline, CDR1 is LGHNA, CDR2 YNLKQL (reference sequence). The CDR3 DNA, read in part, is TGTGCCAGCAGCCCCCAAGCAAACACCGGG. Its protein is CASSPQANTG. The whole CDR3 sequence reads CASSPQANTGQLYF.

A few counts support this clone. Gene names and germline refer to mouse. The read stops 4 residues short of the end of the CDR3; the missing end is completed from the germline J gene. The gene calls are TRBV31 and TRBJ2-2; 7 bases agree with TRBD1. Germline lookup yields CDR1 GKSSPN and CDR2 SITVG. J was trimmed by 0 bases and V by 3 bases; bases with no gene match: 1. The CDR3 consists of 14 residues. CDR3 loop: CAWRGQSNTGQLYF. The CDR3 DNA, read in part, is TGTGCCTGGAGGGGACAGTCAAACACCGGG.

For this clone: The gene symbols are mouse symbols. The read terminates 4 residues ahead of where the CDR3 ends, so the germline J gene completes it. This sample also contains other DNA sequences that code for the same CDR3. The J gene is TRBJ2-5, the V gene TRBV13-1, with D possibly being TRBD2 (6 bases). Germline CDR1 and CDR2: NSHNY and SYGAGN. The CDR3 extends over 15 amino acids. V was clipped by 0 bases and J by 0 bases, with 8 bases between them. CDR3 DNA (partial): TGTGCCAGCAGTGATGGGGGGGATAACCAAGAC. Encoded protein: CASSDGGDNQD. The entire CDR3 sequence reads CASSDGGDNQDTQYF.

Of note for this clone: The genes are named according to mouse. The DNA read from the CDR3 is TGTGCCAGCAGTGATGCTGGGCCCGGG. Translating gives CASSDAGPG. The full CDR3 reads CASSDAGPGQLYF. The chain employs TRBV13-1 and TRBJ2-2; possible D gene TRBD2, 5 bases. Read coverage stops 4 residues before the CDR3 terminus; the germline J gene supplies the remainder. The V end was cut by 0 bases, the J end by 6 bases, with 6 bases between. Germline V gene lookup returns CDR1 NSHNY and CDR2 SYGAGN. The CDR3 spans 13 residues.

This clone has just a few counts. Mouse names are used for the genes. The sequence runs out 4 residues before the end of the CDR3; the remainder is reconstructed from the germline J gene. The rearrangement uses TRBV13-3 and TRBJ1-2, with D maybe TRBD1 (6 bases). This CDR3 has 14 amino acids. Germline V gene data show CDR1 as NNHDY and CDR2 as SYVADS. Trimming shortened V by 6 bases and J by 0 bases, and 12 bases separated the two germline ends. This CDR3 reads CASTSRGANSDYTF. Partial CDR3 DNA: TGTGCCAGCACCTCCAGGGGTGCAAACTCC.

Worth noting for this clone: A much bigger clone sits one base away, suggesting this may be a read error. Gene names follow the mouse nomenclature. The sequenced fragment ends 4 residues before the CDR3 boundary, so the rest is inferred from the germline J gene. Other nucleotide sequences in the sample specify the same CDR3. The chain recombines TRBV13-1 with TRBJ1-1; 8 bases fit TRBD1. This CDR3 region has 14 residues. From germline, CDR1 is NSHNY and CDR2 SYGAGN. CDR3 sequence: CASSEGQGAREVFF. The sequenced part of the CDR3 DNA is TGTGCCAGCAGTGAAGGTCAGGGGGCGCGA.

This clone has more than one count but fewer than ten. The genes and germline here are from mouse. The read finishes 4 residues shy of the CDR3 end, and the germline J gene is used to complete it. J is TRBJ1-2 and V is TRBV5, with 7 positions matching TRBD1. Germline CDR1 and CDR2: LGHNA and YNLKQL (reference sequence). The CDR3 consists of 14 residues. CDR3 DNA (partial): TGTGCCAGCAGCCCCCCCGGGACAGATAAC. Its protein is CASSPPGTDN. The CDR3, in full, reads CASSPPGTDNDYTF.

This clone was seen more than once but under ten times. Gene and germline names: mouse. The read is 4 residues too short to cover the CDR3 end, so that end is filled in from the germline J gene. V is TRBV13-3 and J is TRBJ2-4, with 8 bases that match TRBD2. CDR1 NNHDY and CDR2 SYVADS come from the germline V gene. The CDR3 length is 14 residues. CDR3 loop: CASSDVWGENTLYF. The sequenced CDR3 bases are TGTGCCAGCAGTGATGTCTGGGGGGAGAAC.

Concerning this clone: The germline and genes are mouse ones. The observed sequence ends 4 residues before the CDR3 terminus, with the missing tail filled in from the germline J gene. This chain links TRBV13-1 with TRBJ2-7, with D perhaps matching TRBD1 (6 bases). CDR1 and CDR2 (germline): NSHNY, SYGAGN. The length of the CDR3 is 14 residues. The part of the CDR3 DNA that was read is TGTGCCAGCAGTGATGTAGGACAGACTTAT. Translating it yields CASSDVGQTY. From start to end, the CDR3 is CASSDVGQTYEQYF.

A few counts support this clone. The genes and germline here are from mouse. The CDR3 end lies 4 residues beyond the end of the read and is filled in from the germline J gene. The V and J genes are TRBV13-1 and TRBJ2-2, with 12 bases aligning to TRBD2. The CDR3 is 17 amino acids. Germline CDR1 and CDR2: NSHNY and SYGAGN. The junction had 10 bases not matched to a gene; V was cut back by 6 bases and J by 4 bases. The sequenced CDR3 bases are TGTGCCAGCAAGTCCGACTGGGGGGGCGCCGGCACCGGG. This sequence encodes CASKSDWGGAGTG. The full CDR3 protein is CASKSDWGGAGTGQLYF.

Comments on this clone: Gene names refer to mouse genes. The read ends 4 residues before the CDR3 terminus; that terminus is restored from the germline J gene. The sample contains more than one DNA sequence encoding this CDR3. The V gene is TRBV19, the J gene TRBJ2-1; a possible D gene is TRBD1 (5 bases). Between the trimmed V and J ends, which lost 4 bases and 3 bases, there was a span of 11 bases. Germline V CDR1 and CDR2: FNHDT, SITEND (reference sequence). This CDR3 is built from 14 residues. The CDR3 sequence: CASSPGHPYAEQFF. CDR3 bases read: TGTGCCAGCAGTCCAGGACATCCCTATGCT.

This clone was picked up many times. These gene names are mouse names. The read comes to an end 4 residues before the CDR3 does, leaving the germline J gene to fill in the end. This same CDR3 is encoded by further DNA sequences in the sample. V is TRBV5 and J is TRBJ2-7, with D possibly TRBD1 on 6 matching bases. From germline, CDR1 is LGHNA and CDR2 YNLKQL (reference sequence). The CDR3 has 12 residues. The covered CDR3 bases are TGTGCCAGCAGCCCGGACAGATAT. Its translation: CASSPDRY. The entire CDR3 protein reads CASSPDRYEQYF.

This clone turned up a few times. Here the gene names and germline are mouse. The CDR3 goes on 4 residues after the read ends, and that part is filled in from the germline J gene. The genes are TRBV19 and TRBJ2-5; TRBD1 agrees at 7 bases. Germline trimming cut 0 bases from V and 3 bases from J; bases unmatched to any gene: 1. CDR1 is FNHDT, CDR2 SITEND, per germline (reference sequence). The CDR3 covers 14 residues. The CDR3 region is CASSIEGQQDTQYF. The sequenced part of the CDR3 DNA is TGTGCCAGCAGTATAGAGGGACAGCAAGAC.

A word on this clone: The gene names given are mouse names. The read finishes 4 residues shy of the CDR3 end, and the germline J gene is used to complete it. Other DNA sequences of this sample code for an identical CDR3. The chain recombines TRBV1 with TRBJ2-5, with TRBD2 as a possible D gene (7 bases). Germline CDR1 and CDR2: NSQYPW and LRSPGD (reference sequence). The ends were cut back, 0 bases at V and 2 bases at J, with 12 bases in the middle. The CDR3 runs to 16 residues. The part of the CDR3 DNA that was read is TGCACCTGCAGTGCAGATTTGGGGGGCGGCCAAGAC. Translating gives CTCSADLGGGQD. The CDR3, in full, reads CTCSADLGGGQDTQYF.

There are a few counts of this clone. The gene names here belong to mouse. The CDR3 end falls 4 residues outside the read, so it is completed with the germline J gene. This chain joins TRBV1 and TRBJ2-7; D unclear. Germline V gene lookup returns CDR1 NSQYPW and CDR2 LRSPGD (reference sequence). This CDR3 is 14 amino acids long. V shed 3 bases and J shed 0 bases, with 9 bases lying between them. The DNA read from the CDR3 is TGCACCTGCAGTGCTACACAAAACTCCTAT. Amino acid sequence: CTCSATQNSY. In full, the CDR3 is CTCSATQNSYEQYF.

This clone occurred many times. The genes and germline here are from mouse. The read stops 4 residues short of the end of the CDR3; the missing end is completed from the germline J gene. At the DNA level, this CDR3 is encoded by other sequences in the same sample as well. This sequence joins TRBV12-1 and TRBJ1-2, with D tentatively TRBD1 (6 bases). The germline CDR1 and CDR2 sequences are SGHSN and HYEKVE. This CDR3 comprises 14 residues. Trimming stripped 1 base from V and 0 bases from J, with 8 bases between. CDR3 sequence reads: CASSLPGANSDYTF. CDR3 DNA (partial): TGTGCCAGCTCTCTGCCAGGGGCAAACTCC. The full variable domain, rest sourced from reference TRBV12-1 and TRBJ1-2, is DSGVVQSPRHIIKEKGGRSVLTCIPISGHSNVVWYQQTLGKELKFLIQHYEKVERDKGFLPSRFSVQQFDDYHSEMNMSALELEDSAMYFCASSLPGANSDYTFGSGTRLLVI.

This clone has a handful of counts. Gene names are mouse gene names. The read stops 4 residues short of the end of the CDR3; the missing end is completed from the germline J gene. Other DNA sequences in the same sample also yield this CDR3. The J gene is TRBJ2-1, the V gene TRBV13-1; maybe TRBD1 (5 bases). Trimming left V 0 bases short and J 3 bases short, with 7 bases between. This CDR3 has 14 residues. The germline V gene has CDR1 NSHNY and CDR2 SYGAGN. The covered CDR3 bases are TGTGCCAGCAGTGATGGGCAGGGCTATGCT. This codes for CASSDGQGYA. The CDR3 as a whole reads CASSDGQGYAEQFF.

This clone appeared a few times. Genes and germline come from the mouse. The read ends 4 residues before the CDR3 terminus; that terminus is restored from the germline J gene. The chain has TRBV19 and TRBJ1-1, with unresolved D. CDR1 FNHDT and CDR2 SITEND come from the germline V gene (reference sequence). CDR3 length: 11 amino acids. The covered CDR3 bases are TGTGCCAGCAGTATATTCAGA. Translation: CASSIFR. The entire CDR3 protein is CASSIFREVFF.

This clone was recorded a few times. The genes and germline here are from mouse. The DNA ends 4 residues before the CDR3 does, and the rest of the CDR3 is filled in from the germline J gene. The chain recombines TRBV5 with TRBJ2-5; tentative D call: TRBD1 (6 bases). Germline CDR1 LGHNA, CDR2 YNLKQL (reference sequence). The CDR3 consists of 15 residues. The CDR3 DNA, read in part, is TGTGCCAGCAGCCAAGACAGGGGAAGAGATGAC. Protein sequence: CASSQDRGRDD. In full, the CDR3 reads CASSQDRGRDDTQYF.

This clone appeared a few times. The listed genes are named as in mouse. From the germline J gene comes the end of the CDR3, since the read stops 4 residues before it. Within the sample, other DNA sequences also encode this same CDR3. The V call is TRBV13-1, the J call TRBJ1-1, with D possibly TRBD1 on 5 matching bases. The CDR3 spans 15 residues. V was pared by 0 bases and J by 3 bases, with 12 bases between. Germline V gene lookup returns CDR1 NSHNY and CDR2 SYGAGN. CDR3 residues: CASSDARGGDTEVFF. The CDR3 bases that were read are TGTGCCAGCAGTGATGCAAGGGGAGGGGACACA.